This T cell receptor (beta chain) was sequenced during a study of blood T cell repertoires in COVID-19 (dated by TCRdb to about 2020). For context, the study as a whole: Samples covering the acute and convalescent phases of COVID-19 were provided by collaborators in the United States, Italy and Spain. The material from the prospective study consisted of cDNA or gDNA derived from T cells, B-cell-depleted T cells, or PBMCs. The dataset comprised deeply sampled blood TCRbeta repertoires from subjects exposed to, actively infected with, or recovered from COVID-19. The repertoires were released in a freely available public database meant as a resource for research on the immune response to SARS-CoV-2. Samples came from the ongoing ImmuneRACE study (first 160 participants) plus 1,254 subjects from 6 global collaborators. A de-identified subject ID, COVID-19 status, age in years and sex were almost always included in the sample metadata. Where available, HLA class I and class II types were obtained from metadata supplied by the sample provider rather than from assay-based typing. Results and caveats for the whole study, not just this receptor: The amount of clinical and demographic metadata varied by source and participant and was provided uncurated.

TCRbeta CDR3 regions were amplified from genomic DNA using the immunoSEQ Assay, a bias-controlled multiplex PCR. In the source study's methods: Nucleated cell counts per sample were estimated from amplification of reference gene primers within the assay. To quantify the absolute abundance of each unique TCRbeta CDR3 rearrangement, sequence reads were collapsed and filtered. For each sample, productive Simpson clonality was calculated as the square root of Simpson's diversity index across productive rearrangements. Sourced from immuneACCESS, this table was stored by TCRdb with only in-frame sequences that have V and J called. A share of the clones is absent; for the studies checked, an unresolved V gene accounts for under half, and the remainder has no known explanation. V and J calls and clone size come straight from that table; D and trimming were deduced from the DNA. The sample records about 290,000 clones, around 90% of which are singletons. The ten largest account for approximately 0.94% of the sample.

Turning to this clone: It lacks a known antigen. No base quality values were provided; no much bigger clone lies one nucleotide off. Distinct nucleotide sequences in the sample also encode this CDR3.

The junction carries 10 bases between V and J, which are trimmed by 0 bases and 8 bases respectively. The CDR3 starts with the cysteine, ends with the phenylalanine, and has 13 residues. Only CDR3 DNA is held: 39 bases, read in frame from base 1. The germline V gene gives CDR1 as MNHEY and CDR2 as SVGAGI. Another Seattle source contributed samples from volunteer blood donors who had recovered from COVID-19. The collaborating institutions used their own protocols to collect whole blood in K2EDTA tubes. For TCRbeta analysis, collaborator samples were shipped as frozen whole blood, as isolated PBMCs, or as DNA extracted from either sample type.

The sequenced material came from peripheral blood. The TCR sequence derives from a woman aged 40 to 55 who had recovered from COVID-19. This chain joins TRBV6-5 to TRBJ1-2; the D segment could be TRBD1, given 5 matching bases. Here the CDR3 is given as CASSYSGQGGYTF. DNA sequence: TGTGCCAGCAGTTACTCTGGCCAGGGAGGCTACACCTTC.